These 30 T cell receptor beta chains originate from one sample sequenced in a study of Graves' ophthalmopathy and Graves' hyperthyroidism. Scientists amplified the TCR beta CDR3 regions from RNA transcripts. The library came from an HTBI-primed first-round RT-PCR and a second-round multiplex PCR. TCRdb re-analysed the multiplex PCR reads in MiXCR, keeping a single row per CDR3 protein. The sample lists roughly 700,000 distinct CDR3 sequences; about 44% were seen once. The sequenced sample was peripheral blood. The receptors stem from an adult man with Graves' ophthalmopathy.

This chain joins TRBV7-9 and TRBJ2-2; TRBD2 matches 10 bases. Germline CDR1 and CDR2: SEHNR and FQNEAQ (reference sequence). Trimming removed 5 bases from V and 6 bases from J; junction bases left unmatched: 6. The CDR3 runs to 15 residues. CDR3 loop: CASSQPSGRAGELFF. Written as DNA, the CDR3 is TGTGCCAGCAGCCAACCTAGCGGGAGAGCCGGGGAGCTGTTTTTT.

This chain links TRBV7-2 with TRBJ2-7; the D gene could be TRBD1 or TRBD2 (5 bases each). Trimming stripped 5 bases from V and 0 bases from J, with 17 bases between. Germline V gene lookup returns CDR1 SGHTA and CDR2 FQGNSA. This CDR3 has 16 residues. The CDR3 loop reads CASSPKEGMSSYEQYF. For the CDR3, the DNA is TGTGCCAGCAGCCCCAAAGAGGGGATGAGCTCCTACGAGCAGTACTTC.

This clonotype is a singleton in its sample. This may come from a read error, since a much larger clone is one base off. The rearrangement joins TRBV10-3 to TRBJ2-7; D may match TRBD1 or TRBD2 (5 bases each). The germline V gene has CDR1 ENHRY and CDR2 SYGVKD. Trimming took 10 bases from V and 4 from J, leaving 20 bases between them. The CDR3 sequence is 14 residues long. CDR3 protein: CATARGEITYEQYF. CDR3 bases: TGTGCCACCGCGAGAGGGGAGATAACTTACGAGCAGTACTTC.

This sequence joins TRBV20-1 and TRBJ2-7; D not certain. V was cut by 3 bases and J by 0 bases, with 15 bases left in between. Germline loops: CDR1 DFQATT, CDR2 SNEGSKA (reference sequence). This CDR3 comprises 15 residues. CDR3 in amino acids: CSASKIRLSSYEQYF. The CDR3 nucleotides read TGCAGTGCTAGCAAGATTAGACTGAGCTCCTACGAGCAGTACTTC.

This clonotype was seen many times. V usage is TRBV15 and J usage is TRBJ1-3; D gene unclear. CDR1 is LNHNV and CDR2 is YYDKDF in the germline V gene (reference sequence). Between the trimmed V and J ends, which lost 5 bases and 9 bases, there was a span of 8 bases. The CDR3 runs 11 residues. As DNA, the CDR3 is TGTGCCACCAGCGGGCTAGGCACCATATATTTT. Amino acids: CATSGLGTIYF.

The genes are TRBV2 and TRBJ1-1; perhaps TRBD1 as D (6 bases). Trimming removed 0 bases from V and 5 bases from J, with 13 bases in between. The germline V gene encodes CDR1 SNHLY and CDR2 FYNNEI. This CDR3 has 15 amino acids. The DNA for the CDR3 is TGTGCCAGCAGTGAAGCGGGCAGGGGAGGGACTGAAGCTTTCTTT. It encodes CASSEAGRGGTEAFF.

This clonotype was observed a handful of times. As DNA, the CDR3 is TGTGCCAGCAGCTTAGCGATGGCAGGGGGATCCGAGCAGTACTTC. It is translated as CASSLAMAGGSEQYF. The gene calls are TRBV11-2 and TRBJ2-7; 7 nucleotides align to TRBD1. The CDR3 loop spans 15 amino acids. Germline V gene lookup returns CDR1 SGHAT and CDR2 FQNNGV. V shed 1 base and J 6 bases; nucleotides not matched to a gene: 9.

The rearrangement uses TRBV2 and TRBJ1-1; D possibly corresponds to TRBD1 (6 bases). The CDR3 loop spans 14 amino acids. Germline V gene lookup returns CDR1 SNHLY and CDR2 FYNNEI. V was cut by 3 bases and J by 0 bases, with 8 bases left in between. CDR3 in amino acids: CASSDRDMNTEAFF. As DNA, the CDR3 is TGTGCCAGCAGTGATAGGGACATGAACACTGAAGCTTTCTTT. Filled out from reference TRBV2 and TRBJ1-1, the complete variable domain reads EPEVTQTPSHQVTQMGQEVILRCVPISNHLYFYWYRQILGQKVEFLVSFYNNEISEKSEIFDDQFSVERPDGSNFTLKIRSTKLEDSAMYFCASSDRDMNTEAFFGQGTRLTVV.

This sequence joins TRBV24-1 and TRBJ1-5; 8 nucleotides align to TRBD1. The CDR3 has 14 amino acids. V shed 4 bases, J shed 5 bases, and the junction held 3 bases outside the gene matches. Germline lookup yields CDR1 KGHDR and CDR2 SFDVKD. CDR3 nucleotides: TGTGCCACCAGTGAACCGACAGGGGATCAGCCCCAGCATTTT. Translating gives CATSEPTGDQPQHF.

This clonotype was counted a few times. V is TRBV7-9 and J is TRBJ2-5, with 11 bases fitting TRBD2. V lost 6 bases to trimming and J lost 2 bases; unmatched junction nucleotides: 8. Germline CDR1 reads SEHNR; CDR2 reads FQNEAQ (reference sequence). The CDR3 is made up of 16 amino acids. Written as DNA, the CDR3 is TGTGCCAGCAGTTCACGGACTAGCGGGTCACAAGAGACCCAGTACTTC. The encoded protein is CASSSRTSGSQETQYF.

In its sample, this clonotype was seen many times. In nucleotides, the CDR3 is TGTGCCACCAGCAGAGATAATCGGGGGAACGAAAAACTGTTTTTT. Its translation: CATSRDNRGNEKLFF. J is TRBJ1-4 and V is TRBV15; a weak D match, TRBD1 (5 bases). The CDR3 is 15 amino acids. Per the germline V gene, CDR1 is LNHNV and CDR2 is YYDKDF (reference sequence). V shed 0 bases and J shed 8 bases, with 13 bases lying between them.

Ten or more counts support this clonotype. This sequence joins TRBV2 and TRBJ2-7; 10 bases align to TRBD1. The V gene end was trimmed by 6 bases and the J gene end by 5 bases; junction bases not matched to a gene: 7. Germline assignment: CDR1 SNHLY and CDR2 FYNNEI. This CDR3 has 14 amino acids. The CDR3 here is CASRTGTGDHEQYF. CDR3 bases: TGTGCCAGCAGGACCGGGACAGGGGACCACGAGCAGTACTTC.

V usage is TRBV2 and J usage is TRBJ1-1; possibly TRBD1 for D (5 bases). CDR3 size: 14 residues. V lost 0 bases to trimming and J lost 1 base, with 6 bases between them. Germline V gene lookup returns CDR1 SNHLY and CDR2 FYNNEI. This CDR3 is CASSEATGNTEAFF. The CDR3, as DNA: TGTGCCAGCAGTGAAGCCACAGGGAACACTGAAGCTTTCTTT.

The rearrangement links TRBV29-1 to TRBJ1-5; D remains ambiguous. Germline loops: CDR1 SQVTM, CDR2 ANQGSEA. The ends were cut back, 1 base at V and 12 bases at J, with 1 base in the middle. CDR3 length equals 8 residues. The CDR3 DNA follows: TGCAGCGTTGAAGGCCAGCATTTT. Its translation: CSVEGQHF.

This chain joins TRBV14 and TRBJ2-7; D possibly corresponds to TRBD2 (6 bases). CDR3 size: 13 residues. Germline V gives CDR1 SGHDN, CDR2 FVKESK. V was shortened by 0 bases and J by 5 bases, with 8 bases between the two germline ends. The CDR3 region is CASSQDRRDEQYF. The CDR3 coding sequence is TGTGCCAGCAGCCAAGATCGGAGGGACGAGCAGTACTTC.

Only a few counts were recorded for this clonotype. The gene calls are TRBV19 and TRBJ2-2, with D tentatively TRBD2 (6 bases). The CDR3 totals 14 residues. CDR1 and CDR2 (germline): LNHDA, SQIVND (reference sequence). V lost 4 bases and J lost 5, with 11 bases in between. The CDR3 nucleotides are TGTGCCAGTAGTAAGGGACTTATGACCGGGGAGCTGTTTTTT. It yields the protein CASSKGLMTGELFF.

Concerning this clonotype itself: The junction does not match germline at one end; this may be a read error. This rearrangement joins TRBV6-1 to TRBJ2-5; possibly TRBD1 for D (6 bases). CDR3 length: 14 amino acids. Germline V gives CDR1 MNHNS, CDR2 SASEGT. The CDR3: CASREDRTQETQYF. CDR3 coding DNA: TGTGCCAGCAGGGAAGACAGGACCCAAGAGACCCAGTACTTC.

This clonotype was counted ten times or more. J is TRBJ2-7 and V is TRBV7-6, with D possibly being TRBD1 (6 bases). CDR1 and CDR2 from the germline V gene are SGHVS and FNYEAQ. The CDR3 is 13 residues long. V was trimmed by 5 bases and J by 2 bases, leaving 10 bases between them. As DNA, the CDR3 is TGTGCCAGCAGCAAAGGACAGCCCTACGAGCAGTACTTC. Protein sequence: CASSKGQPYEQYF.

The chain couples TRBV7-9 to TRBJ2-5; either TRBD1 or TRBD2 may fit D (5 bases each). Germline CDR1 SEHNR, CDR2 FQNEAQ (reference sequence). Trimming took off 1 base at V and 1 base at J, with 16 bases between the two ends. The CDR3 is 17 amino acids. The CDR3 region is CASSLGAAGISQETQYF. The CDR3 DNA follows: TGTGCCAGCAGCTTAGGAGCGGCAGGGATCTCCCAAGAGACCCAGTACTTC. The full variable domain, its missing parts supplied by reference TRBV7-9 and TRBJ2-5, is DTGVSQNPRHKITKRGQNVTFRCDPISEHNRLYWYRQTLGQGPEFLTYFQNEAQLEKSRLLSDRFSAERPKGSFSTLEIQRTEQGDSAMYLCASSLGAAGISQETQYFGPGTRLLVL.

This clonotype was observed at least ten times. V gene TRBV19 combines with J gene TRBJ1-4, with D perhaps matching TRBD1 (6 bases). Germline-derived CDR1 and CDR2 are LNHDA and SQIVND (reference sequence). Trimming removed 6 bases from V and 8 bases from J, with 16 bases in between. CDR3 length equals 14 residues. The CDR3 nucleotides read TGTGCCAGTAGCGACAGGCTCGAATACGAAAAACTGTTTTTT. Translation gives CASSDRLEYEKLFF.

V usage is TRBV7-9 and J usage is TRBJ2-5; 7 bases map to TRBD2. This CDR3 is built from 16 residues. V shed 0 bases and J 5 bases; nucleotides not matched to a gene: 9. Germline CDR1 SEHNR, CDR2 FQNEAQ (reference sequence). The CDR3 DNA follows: TGTGCCAGCAGCTTAGCCGGGGTGGGGGGGAAGGAGACCCAGTACTTC. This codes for CASSLAGVGGKETQYF.

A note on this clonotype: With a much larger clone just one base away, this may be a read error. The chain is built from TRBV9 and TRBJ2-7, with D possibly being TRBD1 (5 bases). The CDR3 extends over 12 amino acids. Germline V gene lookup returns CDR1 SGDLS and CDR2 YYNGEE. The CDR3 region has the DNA TGTGCCAGCAGCGTAGAAACAGGCGAGCAGTGCTTC. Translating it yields CASSVETGEQCF.

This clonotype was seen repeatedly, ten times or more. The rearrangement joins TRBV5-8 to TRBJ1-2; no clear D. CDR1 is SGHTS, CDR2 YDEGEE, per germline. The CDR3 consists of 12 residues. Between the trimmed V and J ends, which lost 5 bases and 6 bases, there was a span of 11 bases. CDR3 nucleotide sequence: TGTGCCAGCAGGTCCTTGAGTGATGGCTACACCTTC. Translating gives CASRSLSDGYTF.

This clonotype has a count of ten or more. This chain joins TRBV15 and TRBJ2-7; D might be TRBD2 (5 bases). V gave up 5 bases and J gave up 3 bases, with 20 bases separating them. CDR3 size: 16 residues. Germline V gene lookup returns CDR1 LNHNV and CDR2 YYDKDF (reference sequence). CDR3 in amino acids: CATSRNVRGSIYEQYF. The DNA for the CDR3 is TGTGCCACCAGCCGCAATGTACGGGGTTCGATCTACGAGCAGTACTTC.

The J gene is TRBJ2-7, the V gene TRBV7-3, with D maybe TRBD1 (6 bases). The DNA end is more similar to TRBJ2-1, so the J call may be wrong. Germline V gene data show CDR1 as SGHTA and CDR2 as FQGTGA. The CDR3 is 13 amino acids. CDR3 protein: CASSIQRTDEQFF. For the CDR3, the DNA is TGTGCCAGCAGCATTCAACGGACAGATGAGCAGTTCTTC.

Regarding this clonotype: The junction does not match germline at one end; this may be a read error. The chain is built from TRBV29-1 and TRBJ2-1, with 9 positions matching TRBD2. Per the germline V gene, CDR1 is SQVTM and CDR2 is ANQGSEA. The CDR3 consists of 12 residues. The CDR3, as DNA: TGCAGCGTTGACGATCCCGGTGGGACTAGCTCGTTC. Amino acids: CSVDDPGGTSSF.

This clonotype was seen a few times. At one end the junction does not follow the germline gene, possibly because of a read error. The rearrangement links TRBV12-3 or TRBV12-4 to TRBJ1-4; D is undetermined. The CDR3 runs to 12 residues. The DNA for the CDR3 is TGTGCCAGCAGTTTAACTTCAGGACCGGTTCTTTTT. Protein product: CASSLTSGPVLF.

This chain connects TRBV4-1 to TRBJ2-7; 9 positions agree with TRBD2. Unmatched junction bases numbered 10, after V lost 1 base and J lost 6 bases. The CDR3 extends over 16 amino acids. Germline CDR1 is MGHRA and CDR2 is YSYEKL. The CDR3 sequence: CASSQGQASGAGEQYF. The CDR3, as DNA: TGCGCCAGCAGCCAAGGTCAGGCTAGCGGGGCGGGCGAGCAGTACTTC.

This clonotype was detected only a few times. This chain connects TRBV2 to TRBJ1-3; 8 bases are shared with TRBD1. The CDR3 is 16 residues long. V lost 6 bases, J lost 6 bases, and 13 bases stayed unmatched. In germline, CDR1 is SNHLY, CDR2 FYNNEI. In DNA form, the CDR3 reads TGTGCCAGCAGCCCCCTCATGACAGGGGTGGAAAACACCATATATTTT. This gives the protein CASSPLMTGVENTIYF.

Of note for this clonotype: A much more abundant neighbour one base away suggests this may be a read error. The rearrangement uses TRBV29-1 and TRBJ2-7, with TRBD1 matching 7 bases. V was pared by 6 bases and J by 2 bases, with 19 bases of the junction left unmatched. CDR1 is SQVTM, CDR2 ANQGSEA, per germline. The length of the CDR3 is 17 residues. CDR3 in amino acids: CSVGQVSPRTSPYEQYF. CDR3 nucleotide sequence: TGCAGCGTAGGACAGGTTAGCCCCAGAACTTCGCCCTACGAGCAGTACTTC.